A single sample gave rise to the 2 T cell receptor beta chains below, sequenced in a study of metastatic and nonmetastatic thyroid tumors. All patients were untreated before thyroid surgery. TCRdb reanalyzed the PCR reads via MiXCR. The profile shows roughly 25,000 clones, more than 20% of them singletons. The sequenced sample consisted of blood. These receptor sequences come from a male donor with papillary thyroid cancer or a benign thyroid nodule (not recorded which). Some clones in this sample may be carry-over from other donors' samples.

In DNA, the CDR3 is TGTGCCAGCAGCACGGGACTCTGGAACCAAGAGACCCAGTACTTC. Amino acid sequence: CASSTGLWNQETQYF. The chain uses TRBV7-9 and TRBJ2-5, with D perhaps matching TRBD2 (6 bases). Germline CDR1 and CDR2: SEHNR and FQNEAQ (reference sequence). This CDR3 spans 15 amino acids. V lost 5 bases to trimming and J lost 0 bases, with 13 bases between them.

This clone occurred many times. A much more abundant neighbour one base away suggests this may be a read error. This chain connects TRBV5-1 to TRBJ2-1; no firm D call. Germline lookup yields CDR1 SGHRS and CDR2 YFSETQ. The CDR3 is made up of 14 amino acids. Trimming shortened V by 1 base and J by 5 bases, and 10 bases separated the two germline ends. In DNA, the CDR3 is TGCGCCAGCAGCTTGTCAGGATCCGACAATGAGCAGTTCTTC. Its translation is CASSLSGSDNEQFF. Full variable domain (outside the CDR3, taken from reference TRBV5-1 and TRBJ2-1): KAGVTQTPRYLIKTRGQQVTLSCSPISGHRSVSWYQQTPGQGLQFLFEYFSETQRNKGNFPGRFSGRQFSNSRSEMNVSTLELGDSALYLCASSLSGSDNEQFFGPGTRLTVL.